The clone carrying this TCR beta chain was counted many times. Its antigen is not known. The sample is drawn from a study of blood T cells in healthy people across ages. Combining a sample-barcoded 5' primer with a J-beta primer mix, a second PCR ran for roughly 6 to 11 cycles. Carrying 12 random nucleotides, a template-switch adaptor labeled each individual cDNA molecule. TCRdb fed the 5' RACE reads into MiXCR, producing one record per CDR3 protein. The sample lists fewer than 800,000 distinct CDR3 sequences, 32% occurring once. Findings and caveats of the study: Diversity estimated from one million T cells was considered an underestimate.

CDR3 length equals 11 residues. V lost 8 bases, J lost 6 bases, and 9 bases lay in between. CDR1 and CDR2 from the germline V gene are MDHEN and SYDVKM. This chain links TRBV28 with TRBJ2-3; TRBD2 is a possible D gene (5 bases). The sequencing input was blood. The sequence came from a woman aged 80 or older in good health. The CDR3 DNA reads TGTGCCAGCCTAGTAGCGGATACGCAGTATTTT. It translates to CASLVADTQYF.